This TCR beta chain appears in the sequencing data of a study of blood T cell repertoires in COVID-19. About the research overall: Sources were T cells, B-cell-depleted T cells, or PBMCs; the material itself was cDNA or gDNA.

Authors' methods: Estimation of nucleated cell counts relied on the amplification of reference gene primers. The repertoire was sequenced with immunoSEQ multiplex PCR; TCRdb's copy has only in-frame clones and lacks some. Clone size and V and J calls were adopted from that table, with D and trimming inferred from the DNA. The sample lists hundreds of thousands of clones; about 88% were seen once. Recruitment covered roughly 24 US areas and drew participants whose ages spanned roughly 18 to 95 years. Sequenced material: PBMCs or T cells enriched from blood (not recorded which). The sequence was collected from a man aged 55 to 69 who had recovered from COVID-19.

The CDR3 region is CASSPQRGGNQPQHF. The CDR3 region has the DNA TGTGCCAGCTCACCACAACGGGGGGGCAATCAGCCCCAGCATTTT. The gene calls are TRBV18 and TRBJ1-5; weak D call: TRBD1 (5 bases). Germline CDR1 KGHSH, CDR2 LQKENI. V was trimmed by 1 base and J by 2 bases, leaving 9 bases between them. The CDR3 spans 15 residues.